What follows is one T cell receptor beta chain and its context. Its target is unknown. This CDR3 contains 17 residues. Per germline, CDR1 SGHTA and CDR2 FQGNSA. V shed 1 base, J shed 0 bases, and the junction held 5 bases outside the gene matches. This specimen comes from a study of T cells in Graves' hyperthyroidism and ophthalmopathy. Study findings and constraints: Most thyroid clonotypes expanded above 0.001 appeared in blood too.

Amplification targeted TCR beta CDR3 regions from RNA transcripts. A first-round RT-PCR of the TCR CDR3 used the HTBI primer set. TCRdb reprocessed the multiplex PCR reads via MiXCR and lists one record per CDR3 protein. The sample consists of a few hundred thousand distinct CDR3 sequences, about a sixth of them appearing once. The chain is built from TRBV7-2 and TRBJ2-2; TRBD1 aligns across 7 bases. Sample: blood. The TCR sequence derives from a woman aged 40 to 50 with Graves' ophthalmopathy. The chain's CDR3 is CASSLGRQGANTGELFF. The CDR3 DNA reads TGTGCCAGCAGCTTAGGACGACAGGGCGCGAACACCGGGGAGCTGTTTTTT.